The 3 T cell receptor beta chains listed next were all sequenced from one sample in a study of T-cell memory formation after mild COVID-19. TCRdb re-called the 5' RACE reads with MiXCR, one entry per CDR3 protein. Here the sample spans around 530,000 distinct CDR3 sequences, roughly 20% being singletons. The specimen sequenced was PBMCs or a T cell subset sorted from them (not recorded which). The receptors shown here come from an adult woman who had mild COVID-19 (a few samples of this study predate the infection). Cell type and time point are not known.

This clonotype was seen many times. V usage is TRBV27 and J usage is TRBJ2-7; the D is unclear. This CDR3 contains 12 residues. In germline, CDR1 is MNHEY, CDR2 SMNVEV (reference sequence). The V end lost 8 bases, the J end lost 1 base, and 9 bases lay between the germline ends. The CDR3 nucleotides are TGTGCCAGCCCCTGGGGATCCTACGAGCAGTACTTC. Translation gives CASPWGSYEQYF.

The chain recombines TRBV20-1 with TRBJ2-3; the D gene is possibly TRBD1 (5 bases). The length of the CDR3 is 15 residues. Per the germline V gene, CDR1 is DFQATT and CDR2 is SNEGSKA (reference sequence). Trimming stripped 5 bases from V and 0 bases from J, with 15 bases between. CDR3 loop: CSAPGHGRSTDTQYF. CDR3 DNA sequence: TGCAGTGCTCCCGGACACGGCCGCAGCACAGATACGCAGTATTTT.

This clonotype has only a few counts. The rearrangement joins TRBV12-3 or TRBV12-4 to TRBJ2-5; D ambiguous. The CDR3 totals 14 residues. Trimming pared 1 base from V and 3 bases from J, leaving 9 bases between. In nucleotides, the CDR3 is TGTGCCAGCAGTTTAGGGTATCGAGAAGAGACCCAGTACTTC. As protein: CASSLGYREETQYF.